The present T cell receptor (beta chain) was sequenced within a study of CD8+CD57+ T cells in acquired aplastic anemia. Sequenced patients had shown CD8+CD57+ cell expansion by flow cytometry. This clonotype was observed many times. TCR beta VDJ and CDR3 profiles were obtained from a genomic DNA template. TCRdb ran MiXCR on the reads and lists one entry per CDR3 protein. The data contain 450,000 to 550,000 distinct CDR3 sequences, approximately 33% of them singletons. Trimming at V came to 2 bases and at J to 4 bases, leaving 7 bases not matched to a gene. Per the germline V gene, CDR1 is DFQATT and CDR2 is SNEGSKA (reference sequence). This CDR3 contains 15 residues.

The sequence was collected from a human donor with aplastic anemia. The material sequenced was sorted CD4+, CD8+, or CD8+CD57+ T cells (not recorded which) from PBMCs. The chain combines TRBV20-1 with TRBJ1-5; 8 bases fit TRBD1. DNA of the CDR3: TGCAGTGCTAGATCCGGGACAGGAACAAATCAGCCCCAGCATTTT. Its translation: CSARSGTGTNQPQHF.